A single sample is the source of the 30 T cell receptor beta chains below, sequenced in a study of cytomegalovirus exposure and HLA in healthy donors. The primer mix had 60 Vbeta and 13 Jbeta primers. The assay was immunoSEQ multiplex PCR, and TCRdb's table has in-frame clones only and misses some. The table lists some 150,000 clones, roughly 70% of them singletons. The sequenced material came from PBMCs. The source is an older woman in good health and CMV-seropositive.

The V call is TRBV15, the J call TRBJ1-4; a weak D match, TRBD1 (5 bases). The germline V and J ends were trimmed by 1 base and 6 bases, with 9 bases remaining between them. CDR1 and CDR2 (germline): LNHNV, YYDKDF (reference sequence). This CDR3 spans 14 amino acids. In DNA, the CDR3 is TGTGCCACCAGCAGAGTACAGGTAGATGAAAAACTGTTTTTT. It codes for CATSRVQVDEKLFF.

The rearrangement joins TRBV18 to TRBJ2-5, with D tentatively TRBD1 (6 bases). Germline V gene lookup returns CDR1 KGHSH and CDR2 LQKENI. Trimming took 3 bases from V and 5 from J, leaving 10 bases between them. This CDR3 is built from 13 residues. The CDR3 is CASSPGAAETQYF. As DNA, the CDR3 is TGTGCCAGCTCACCGGGGGCAGCCGAGACCCAGTACTTC.

The chain employs TRBV9 and TRBJ2-5; 10 bases align to TRBD2. The V and J ends lost 2 bases and 3 bases, in that order; junction bases with no gene match: 7. CDR1 SGDLS and CDR2 YYNGEE come from the germline V gene. This CDR3 has 16 residues. The CDR3 DNA is TGTGCCAGCAGCGTGGCTAGCGGGAGAGGCAAAGAGACCCAGTACTTC. Protein product: CASSVASGRGKETQYF. The whole variable domain, remainder taken from reference TRBV9 and TRBJ2-5, is DSGVTQTPKHLITATGQRVTLRCSPRSGDLSVYWYQQSLDQGLQFLIQYYNGEERAKGNILERFSAQQFPDLHSELNLSSLELGDSALYFCASSVASGRGKETQYFGPGTRLLVL.

The V and J genes are TRBV4-1 and TRBJ1-4, with D tentatively TRBD1 (5 bases). Trimming pared 0 bases from V and 8 bases from J, leaving 13 bases between. The CDR3 covers 15 residues. Per germline, CDR1 MGHRA and CDR2 YSYEKL. The CDR3 bases are TGCGCCAGCAGCCAAGACAGGGCCCTCGGGGAAAAACTGTTTTTT. Its protein is CASSQDRALGEKLFF.

The chain joins TRBV9 to TRBJ2-5; no definite D call. The V end lost 4 bases, the J end lost 4 bases, and 17 bases lay between the germline ends. Germline CDR1 is SGDLS and CDR2 is YYNGEE. The CDR3 spans 15 residues. In nucleotides, the CDR3 is TGTGCCAGCAGCCTAAACGTTAATACGGGAGAGACCCAGTACTTC. Its protein product is CASSLNVNTGETQYF. The full variable domain, in which reference TRBV9 and TRBJ2-5 provide the parts outside the CDR3, is DSGVTQTPKHLITATGQRVTLRCSPRSGDLSVYWYQQSLDQGLQFLIQYYNGEERAKGNILERFSAQQFPDLHSELNLSSLELGDSALYFCASSLNVNTGETQYFGPGTRLLVL.

The sample holds a few counts of this clone. The rearrangement joins TRBV11-2 to TRBJ1-1; D is perhaps TRBD1 (5 bases). The CDR3 is 15 amino acids. Trimming removed 5 bases at V and 2 bases at J, with 15 bases between. CDR1 SGHAT and CDR2 FQNNGV come from the germline V gene. CDR3 coding DNA: TGTGCCAGCAGCCTCGAGGCGGGGCCCAACACTGAAGCTTTCTTT. This translates into CASSLEAGPNTEAFF.

CDR3 nucleotides: TGTGCCAGCAGCTCCTCCGGGATTGACTACACCTTC. Its translation is CASSSSGIDYTF. The gene calls are TRBV5-4 and TRBJ1-2; no definite D call. Trimming took 3 bases from V and 10 from J, leaving 13 bases between them. CDR1 and CDR2 (germline): SGHNT, YYREEE (reference sequence). This CDR3 is built from 12 residues.

The rearrangement uses TRBV2 and TRBJ2-1, with 10 bases aligning to TRBD2. J was trimmed by 9 bases and V by 6 bases; bases with no gene match: 2. The CDR3 spans 12 residues. CDR1 SNHLY and CDR2 FYNNEI come from the germline V gene. The CDR3 spells CASRLAGSEQFF. Here the CDR3 DNA reads TGTGCCAGCAGACTAGCGGGGAGTGAGCAGTTCTTC.

This chain links TRBV5-1 with TRBJ2-3; D may be TRBD2 (5 bases). This CDR3 has 15 residues. The V gene lost 6 bases and the J gene lost 6 bases, with 20 bases spanning the gap. Per the germline V gene, CDR1 is SGHRS and CDR2 is YFSETQ. In DNA form, the CDR3 reads TGCGCCAGCACTATTGGCACGGGGAGTTGGGATACGCAGTATTTT. Translation gives CASTIGTGSWDTQYF.

The chain links TRBV18 to TRBJ2-3; 7 nucleotides align to TRBD1. V was clipped by 6 bases and J by 3 bases; unmatched bases: 9. The CDR3 contains 15 residues. Germline V lookup: CDR1 KGHSH, CDR2 LQKENI. CDR3 in DNA: TGTGCCAGCTCTCTTGACAGGGTTGGAACAGATACGCAGTATTTT. This codes for CASSLDRVGTDTQYF.

The rearrangement uses TRBV28 and TRBJ2-5, with 11 bases matching TRBD1. With V trimmed by 10 bases and J by 4 bases, 11 bases remained unmatched. Per the germline V gene, CDR1 is MDHEN and CDR2 is SYDVKM. The CDR3 spans 15 residues. CDR3 sequence: CAIKPSDRGRETQYF. In DNA, the CDR3 is TGTGCCATCAAACCGTCGGACAGGGGGCGAGAGACCCAGTACTTC.

This sequence joins TRBV7-6 and TRBJ2-3; D uncertain. The CDR3 extends over 15 amino acids. V lost 1 base and J 3 bases, leaving 11 bases between the germline ends. Per the germline V gene, CDR1 is SGHVS and CDR2 is FNYEAQ. As DNA, the CDR3 is TGTGCCAGCAGCTTAGGTGGAATCGGGACAGATACGCAGTATTTT. This encodes CASSLGGIGTDTQYF.

This clone came up a few times. The chain has TRBV7-8 and TRBJ2-1; 9 bases align to TRBD1. CDR1 and CDR2 from the germline V gene are SGHVS and FQNEAQ. Unmatched junction bases numbered 15, after V lost 5 bases and J lost 10 bases. This CDR3 is 16 amino acids long. CDR3 nucleotides: TGTGCCAGCAGCAAAAAGTTAGGACAGGGGAAAGGGGAGCAGTTCTTC. This translates into CASSKKLGQGKGEQFF.

J is TRBJ2-7 and V is TRBV11-3, with 8 bases fitting TRBD1. There are 15 residues in the CDR3. V shed 5 bases and J 3 bases; nucleotides not matched to a gene: 9. Germline-derived CDR1 and CDR2 are SGHNT and YENEEA. This CDR3 reads CASSASGQGNYEQYF. CDR3 bases: TGTGCCAGCAGCGCAAGTGGACAGGGCAACTACGAGCAGTACTTC.

This chain links TRBV19 with TRBJ2-7; 11 bases are shared with TRBD1. V shed 7 bases, J shed 6 bases, and the junction held 8 bases outside the gene matches. Per germline, CDR1 LNHDA and CDR2 SQIVND (reference sequence). This CDR3 is built from 14 residues. DNA of the CDR3: TGTGCCAGTAACCCGACCGGGACAGGGGGCGAGCAGTACTTC. It specifies CASNPTGTGGEQYF.

The chain is built from TRBV4-2 and TRBJ1-2; TRBD1 aligns across 7 bases. J gave up 4 bases and V 4 bases, and 6 bases lay outside the gene matches. CDR3 length: 14 residues. Germline V gene data show CDR1 as LGHNA and CDR2 as YNFKEQ. CDR3 sequence (DNA): TGTGCCAGCAGCCCAGACAGGGTTACCTATGGCTACACCTTC. Residues: CASSPDRVTYGYTF.

The chain employs TRBV2 and TRBJ2-5; TRBD2 matches 8 bases. Germline loops: CDR1 SNHLY, CDR2 FYNNEI. This CDR3 is built from 12 residues. V was pared by 6 bases and J by 4 bases, with 1 base of the junction left unmatched. DNA for the CDR3: TGTGCCAGCAGGCGGGAGGCAGAGACCCAGTACTTC. It yields the protein CASRREAETQYF.

The chain carries TRBV27 and TRBJ1-5, with D possibly TRBD1 on 5 matching bases. Per germline, CDR1 MNHEY and CDR2 SMNVEV (reference sequence). The CDR3 runs 14 residues. Deletions cut 5 bases from V and 5 bases from J, with 13 bases between. The CDR3 DNA is TGTGCCAGCAGTCAGACCGGGACTTATCAGCCCCAGCATTTT. Encoded protein: CASSQTGTYQPQHF.

The chain employs TRBV6-5 and TRBJ2-7, with TRBD2 matching 7 bases. CDR3 length equals 15 residues. In germline, CDR1 is MNHEY, CDR2 SVGAGI. V lost 2 bases to trimming and J lost 2 bases; unmatched junction nucleotides: 6. The CDR3 nucleotides read TGTGCCAGCAGTTACGGTCCAGCGGGACCCTACGAGCAGTACTTC. This gives the protein CASSYGPAGPYEQYF.

The gene calls are TRBV10-1 and TRBJ2-7; 8 bases map to TRBD2. Per the germline V gene, CDR1 is WNHNN and CDR2 is SYGVQD (reference sequence). The J segment lost 5 bases and the V segment lost 0 bases, leaving 3 bases of the junction unmatched. The CDR3 covers 14 residues. CDR3 in amino acids: CASSESSGRHEQYF. The CDR3 DNA is TGCGCCAGCAGTGAGTCCAGCGGGAGACACGAGCAGTACTTC.

The gene calls are TRBV19 and TRBJ2-5, with 12 bases aligning to TRBD2. Germline V CDR1 and CDR2: LNHDA, SQIVND (reference sequence). This CDR3 is 16 amino acids long. V lost 5 bases, J lost 7 bases, and 11 bases stayed unmatched. The CDR3 DNA reads TGTGCCAGTAGTGCCCGACTAGCGGGGGCCCCTGGGACCCAGTACTTC. Protein: CASSARLAGAPGTQYF.

This clone appeared a few times. The chain has TRBV30 and TRBJ2-7; 10 positions match TRBD1. J was trimmed by 4 bases and V by 0 bases; bases with no gene match: 3. The CDR3 is 14 residues long. Per germline, CDR1 GTSNPN and CDR2 SVGIG (reference sequence). The CDR3 region has the DNA TGTGCCTGGAGTGTATGGGACAGGGGATACGAGCAGTACTTC. Translation: CAWSVWDRGYEQYF.

The V call is TRBV15, the J call TRBJ2-1; a possible D gene is TRBD2 (5 bases). From germline, CDR1 is LNHNV and CDR2 YYDKDF (reference sequence). V shed 0 bases and J shed 7 bases, with 16 bases lying between them. This CDR3 has 16 residues. The CDR3 sequence is CATSRDFGLKGNEQFF. The CDR3 region has the DNA TGTGCCACCAGCAGAGATTTTGGACTGAAAGGAAATGAGCAGTTCTTC.

This clone has just one count. This chain links TRBV6-6 with TRBJ1-1, with D possibly TRBD1 on 5 matching bases. The CDR3 length is 13 residues. The germline V and J ends were trimmed by 2 bases and 5 bases, with 9 bases remaining between them. Germline CDR1 MNHNY, CDR2 SVGAGI (reference sequence). The CDR3 loop reads CASSYVGGTEAFF. CDR3 coding DNA: TGTGCCAGCAGTTACGTCGGGGGGACTGAAGCTTTCTTT.

This clone was counted a few times. The rearrangement joins TRBV29-1 to TRBJ2-7, with 8 bases lining up with TRBD1. This CDR3 spans 15 amino acids. J gave up 3 bases and V 2 bases, and 9 bases lay outside the gene matches. The germline gives CDR1 SQVTM, CDR2 ANQGSEA. CDR3 amino acids: CSVEPPGGENYEQYF. DNA for the CDR3: TGCAGCGTTGAACCCCCAGGGGGCGAAAACTACGAGCAGTACTTC.

This clone was observed a handful of times. The chain employs TRBV19 and TRBJ1-2, with D perhaps matching TRBD1 (5 bases). V lost 4 bases to trimming and J lost 0 bases, with 6 bases between them. This CDR3 has 13 amino acids. Germline-derived CDR1 and CDR2 are LNHDA and SQIVND (reference sequence). CDR3 coding DNA: TGTGCCAGTAGTACGACAGCTAACTATGGCTACACCTTC. This codes for CASSTTANYGYTF.

V gene TRBV18 combines with J gene TRBJ1-3; D perhaps matches TRBD1 (5 bases). CDR1 and CDR2 (germline): KGHSH, LQKENI. This CDR3 is built from 13 residues. Trimming pared 3 bases from V and 7 bases from J, leaving 10 bases between. CDR3 DNA: TGTGCCAGCTCACCGTCGGGGGAGAACACCATATATTTT. Translated: CASSPSGENTIYF.

The chain has TRBV2 and TRBJ2-7, with D maybe TRBD1 (6 bases). Germline V gene data show CDR1 as SNHLY and CDR2 as FYNNEI. The CDR3 totals 15 residues. V was trimmed by 2 bases and J by 2 bases, leaving 13 bases between them. The CDR3 region has the DNA TGTGCCAGCAGTGAACAGGGGATTGCAACCTACGAGCAGTACTTC. Residues: CASSEQGIATYEQYF. The variable domain in full, with the rest retrieved from reference TRBV2 and TRBJ2-7, is EPEVTQTPSHQVTQMGQEVILRCVPISNHLYFYWYRQILGQKVEFLVSFYNNEISEKSEIFDDQFSVERPDGSNFTLKIRSTKLEDSAMYFCASSEQGIATYEQYFGPGTRLTVT.

The table lists this clone with a few counts. The V gene is TRBV11-2, the J gene TRBJ2-7, with a weak D call TRBD2 (6 bases). V was trimmed by 2 bases and J by 0 bases, leaving 11 bases between them. Per the germline V gene, CDR1 is SGHAT and CDR2 is FQNNGV. The CDR3 is made up of 15 amino acids. In DNA, the CDR3 is TGTGCCAGCAGCTTAAGTGACGGGAGCTCCTACGAGCAGTACTTC. Protein: CASSLSDGSSYEQYF.

This chain uses TRBV27 with TRBJ2-7; 7 bases map to TRBD2. CDR1 and CDR2 from the germline V gene are MNHEY and SMNVEV (reference sequence). The CDR3 loop spans 14 amino acids. V lost 8 bases, J lost 2 bases, and 9 bases stayed unmatched. The CDR3 sequence: CASGGRGRAYEQYF. CDR3 nucleotides: TGTGCCAGCGGGGGGAGGGGTCGGGCCTACGAGCAGTACTTC.